These 7 T cell receptor beta chains were sequenced from one sample in a study of blood T cells in healthy people across ages. Using a J-beta primer mix together with a sample-barcoded 5' primer, a second PCR was run for about 6 to 11 cycles. TCRdb processed the 5' RACE reads anew with MiXCR; each CDR3 protein has one entry. Here the sample spans 650,000 to 1,000,000 distinct CDR3 sequences, approximately 35% being singletons. Sequencing used blood. The receptors were sampled from a man aged 18 to 30 in good health.

The V call is TRBV20-1, the J call TRBJ2-1, with D tentatively TRBD1 (6 bases). The germline gives CDR1 DFQATT, CDR2 SNEGSKA (reference sequence). V gave up 0 bases and J gave up 8 bases, with 14 bases separating them. The CDR3 consists of 14 residues. CDR3 protein: CSARENRVLDEQFF. CDR3 nucleotides: TGCAGTGCTAGAGAGAACAGGGTTTTGGATGAGCAGTTCTTC.

This clonotype occurred a few times. The V and J genes are TRBV12-3 or TRBV12-4 and TRBJ1-1; TRBD1 might be the D (6 bases). Trimming took off 6 bases at V and 5 bases at J, with 16 bases between the two ends. CDR3 length: 14 amino acids. The CDR3, as DNA: TGTGCCAGCAGCCAGACAGGACCGAGTACTGAAGCTTTCTTT. This translates into CASSQTGPSTEAFF.

This clonotype was detected many times. V usage is TRBV12-3 or TRBV12-4 and J usage is TRBJ2-7, with 8 bases fitting TRBD1. The CDR3 runs to 15 residues. V dropped 1 base and J dropped 7; count of bases not matched to a gene: 9. In DNA form, the CDR3 reads TGTGCCAGCAGTTTAGACAGGGGGTCGGTGTATGAGCAGTACTTC. Translated, it gives CASSLDRGSVYEQYF.

The chain has TRBV6-2 or TRBV6-3 and TRBJ1-2, with a tentative D call TRBD1 (5 bases). CDR1 and CDR2 (germline): MNHEY, SVGEGT. The CDR3 has 13 residues. Trimming took off 5 bases at V and 4 bases at J, with 11 bases between the two ends. Here the CDR3 reads CASSRDRPYGYTF. CDR3 nucleotide sequence: TGTGCCAGCAGTCGCGACAGACCCTATGGCTACACCTTC.

V and J are TRBV5-1 and TRBJ2-1; 9 bases fit TRBD2. From germline, CDR1 is SGHRS and CDR2 YFSETQ. Losses at the gene ends were 3 bases for V and 6 bases for J; bases not matched to a gene: 7. This CDR3 is 15 amino acids long. In DNA, the CDR3 is TGCGCCAGCAGCTCCCAAGCGGGGGGCGGCAATGAGCAGTTCTTC. Its translation is CASSSQAGGGNEQFF.

This clonotype was counted between two and nine times. The rearrangement joins TRBV2 to TRBJ1-2; 8 nucleotides line up with TRBD1. The CDR3 totals 14 residues. Germline lookup yields CDR1 SNHLY and CDR2 FYNNEI. Trimming at V came to 8 bases and at J to 8 bases, leaving 13 bases not matched to a gene. CDR3 protein: CASSSGRGQGGYTF. Written as DNA, the CDR3 is TGTGCCAGCTCCTCGGGCAGGGGGCAGGGGGGCTACACCTTC.

This clonotype was counted between two and nine times. DNA of the CDR3: TGCGCCAGCAGCCCTGACAGGGTGAGTGGCTACACCTTC. Translating it yields CASSPDRVSGYTF. V usage is TRBV4-1 and J usage is TRBJ1-2; 7 nucleotides line up with TRBD1. The V and J ends lost 4 bases and 7 bases, in that order; junction bases with no gene match: 6. The CDR3 has 13 residues. Germline loops: CDR1 MGHRA, CDR2 YSYEKL.